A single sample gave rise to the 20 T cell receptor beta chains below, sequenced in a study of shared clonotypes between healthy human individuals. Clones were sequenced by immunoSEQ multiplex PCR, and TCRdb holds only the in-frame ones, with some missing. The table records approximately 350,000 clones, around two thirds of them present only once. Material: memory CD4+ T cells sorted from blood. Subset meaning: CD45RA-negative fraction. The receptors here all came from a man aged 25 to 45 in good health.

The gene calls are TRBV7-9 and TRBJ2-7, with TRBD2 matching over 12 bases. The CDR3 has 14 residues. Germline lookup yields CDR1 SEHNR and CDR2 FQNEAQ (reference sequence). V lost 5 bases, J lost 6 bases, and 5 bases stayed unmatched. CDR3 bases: TGTGCCAGCAGCGCGACTAGCGGGAGCTCCGAGCAGTACTTC. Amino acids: CASSATSGSSEQYF.

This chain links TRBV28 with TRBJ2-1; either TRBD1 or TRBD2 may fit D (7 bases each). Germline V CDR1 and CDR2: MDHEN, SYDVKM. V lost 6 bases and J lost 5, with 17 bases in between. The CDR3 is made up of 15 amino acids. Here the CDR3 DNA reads TGTGCCAGCAGAGGGGTCAGGGGGGGCCACAATGAGCAGTTCTTC. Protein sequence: CASRGVRGGHNEQFF.

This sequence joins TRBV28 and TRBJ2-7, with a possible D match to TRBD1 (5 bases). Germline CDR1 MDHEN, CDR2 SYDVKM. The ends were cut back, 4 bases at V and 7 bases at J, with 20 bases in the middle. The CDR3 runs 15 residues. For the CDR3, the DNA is TGTGCCAGCAGTTCCAGGGCCAGCCCCCCTCGGGAGCAGTACTTC. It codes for CASSSRASPPREQYF. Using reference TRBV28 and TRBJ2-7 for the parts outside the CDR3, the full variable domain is DVKVTQSSRYLVKRTGEKVFLECVQDMDHENMFWYRQDPGLGLRLIYFSYDVKMKEKGDIPEGYSVSREKKERFSLILESASTNQTSMYLCASSSRASPPREQYFGPGTRLTVT.

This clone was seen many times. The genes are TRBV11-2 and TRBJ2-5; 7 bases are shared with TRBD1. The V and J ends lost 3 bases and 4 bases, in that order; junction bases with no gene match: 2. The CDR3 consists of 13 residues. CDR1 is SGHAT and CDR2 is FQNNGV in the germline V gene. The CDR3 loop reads CASSFEGAETQYF. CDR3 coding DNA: TGTGCCAGCAGCTTTGAGGGGGCAGAGACCCAGTACTTC.

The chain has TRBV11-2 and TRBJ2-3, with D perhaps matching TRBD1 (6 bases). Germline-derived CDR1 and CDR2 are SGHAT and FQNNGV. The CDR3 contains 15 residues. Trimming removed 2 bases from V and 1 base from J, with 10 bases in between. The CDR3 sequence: CASSLNRARTDTQYF. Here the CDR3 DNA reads TGTGCCAGCAGCTTAAACAGGGCCCGCACAGATACGCAGTATTTT. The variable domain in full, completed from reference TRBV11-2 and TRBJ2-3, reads EAGVAQSPRYKIIEKRQSVAFWCNPISGHATLYWYQQILGQGPKLLIQFQNNGVVDDSQLPKDRFSAERLKGVDSTLKIQPAKLEDSAVYLCASSLNRARTDTQYFGPGTRLTVL.

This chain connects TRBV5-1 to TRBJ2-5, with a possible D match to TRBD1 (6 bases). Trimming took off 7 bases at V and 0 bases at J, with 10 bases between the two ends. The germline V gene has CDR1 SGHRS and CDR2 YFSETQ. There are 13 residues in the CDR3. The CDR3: CASVGTNQETQYF. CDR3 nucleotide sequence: TGCGCCAGCGTAGGGACAAACCAAGAGACCCAGTACTTC.

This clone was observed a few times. The CDR3 DNA follows: TGTGCCAGCAGCTTAGCGGGCAGGGATACAACTAATGAAAAACTGTTTTTT. Residues: CASSLAGRDTTNEKLFF. The chain carries TRBV7-2 and TRBJ1-4; a possible D gene is TRBD1 (5 bases). Trimming stripped 0 bases from V and 0 bases from J, with 11 bases between. Germline assignment: CDR1 SGHTA and CDR2 FQGNSA. The CDR3 totals 17 residues. Supplemented by reference TRBV7-2 and TRBJ1-4, the full variable domain reads GAGVSQSPSNKVTEKGKDVELRCDPISGHTALYWYRQSLGQGLEFLIYFQGNSAPDKSGLPSDRFSAERTGGSVSTLTIQRTQQEDSAVYLCASSLAGRDTTNEKLFFGSGTQLSVL.

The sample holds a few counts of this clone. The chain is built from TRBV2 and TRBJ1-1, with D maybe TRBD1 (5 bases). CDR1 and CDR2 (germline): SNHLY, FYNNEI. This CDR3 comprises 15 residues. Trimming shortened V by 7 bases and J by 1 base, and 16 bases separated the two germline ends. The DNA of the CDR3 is TGTGCCAGCATCCCACAGGCCGTCAGGAACACTGAAGCTTTCTTT. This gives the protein CASIPQAVRNTEAFF.

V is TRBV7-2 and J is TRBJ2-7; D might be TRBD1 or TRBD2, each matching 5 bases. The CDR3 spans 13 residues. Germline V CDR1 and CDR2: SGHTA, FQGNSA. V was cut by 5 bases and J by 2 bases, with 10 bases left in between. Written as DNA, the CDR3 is TGTGCCAGCAGCACCCGGGACCCCTACGAGCAGTACTTC. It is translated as CASSTRDPYEQYF.

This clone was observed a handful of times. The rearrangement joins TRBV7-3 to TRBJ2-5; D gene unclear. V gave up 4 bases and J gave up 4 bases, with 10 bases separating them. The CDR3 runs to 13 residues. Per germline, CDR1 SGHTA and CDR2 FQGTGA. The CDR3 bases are TGTGCCAGCAGCTACGGGTTGCGAGAGACCCAGTACTTC. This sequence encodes CASSYGLRETQYF.

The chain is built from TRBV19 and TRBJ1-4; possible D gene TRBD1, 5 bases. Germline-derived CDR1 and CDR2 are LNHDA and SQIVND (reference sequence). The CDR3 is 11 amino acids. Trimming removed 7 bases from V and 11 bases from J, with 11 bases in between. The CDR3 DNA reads TGTGCCAGTACCGACAGATTGAAACTGTTTTTT. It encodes CASTDRLKLFF.

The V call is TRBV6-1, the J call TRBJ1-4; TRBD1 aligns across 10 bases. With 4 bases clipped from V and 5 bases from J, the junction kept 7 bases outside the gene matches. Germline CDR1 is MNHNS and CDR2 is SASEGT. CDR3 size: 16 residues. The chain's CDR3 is CASSVRRTGGNEKLFF. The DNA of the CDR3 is TGTGCCAGCAGTGTTCGAAGGACAGGGGGAAATGAAAAACTGTTTTTT.

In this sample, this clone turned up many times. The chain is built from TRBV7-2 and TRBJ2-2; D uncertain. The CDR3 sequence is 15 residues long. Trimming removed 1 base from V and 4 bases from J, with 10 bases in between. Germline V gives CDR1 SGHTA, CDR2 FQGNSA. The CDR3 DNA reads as TGTGCCAGCAGCTTAGTGGTTTCAGGCACCGGGGAGCTGTTTTTT. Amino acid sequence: CASSLVVSGTGELFF.

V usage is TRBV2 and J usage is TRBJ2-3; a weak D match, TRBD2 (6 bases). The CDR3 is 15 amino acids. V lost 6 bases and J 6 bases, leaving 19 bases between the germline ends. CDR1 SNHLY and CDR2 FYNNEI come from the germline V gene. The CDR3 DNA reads TGTGCCAGCAGCACGGAACCGGGGGTGCGTGATACGCAGTATTTT. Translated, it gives CASSTEPGVRDTQYF. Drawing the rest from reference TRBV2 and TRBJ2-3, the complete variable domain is EPEVTQTPSHQVTQMGQEVILRCVPISNHLYFYWYRQILGQKVEFLVSFYNNEISEKSEIFDDQFSVERPDGSNFTLKIRSTKLEDSAMYFCASSTEPGVRDTQYFGPGTRLTVL.

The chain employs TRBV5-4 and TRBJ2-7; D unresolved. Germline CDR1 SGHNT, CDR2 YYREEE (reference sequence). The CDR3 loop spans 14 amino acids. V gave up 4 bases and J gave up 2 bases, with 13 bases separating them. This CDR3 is CASSPPGIPYEQYF. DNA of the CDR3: TGTGCCAGCAGCCCCCCCGGAATCCCCTACGAGCAGTACTTC.

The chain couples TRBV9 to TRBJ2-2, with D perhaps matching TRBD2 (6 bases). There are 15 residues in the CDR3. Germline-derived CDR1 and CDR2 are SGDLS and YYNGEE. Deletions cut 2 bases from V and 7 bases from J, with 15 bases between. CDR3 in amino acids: CASSVPTRSGGELFF. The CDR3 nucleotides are TGTGCCAGCAGCGTCCCGACTAGGTCGGGCGGGGAGCTGTTTTTT.

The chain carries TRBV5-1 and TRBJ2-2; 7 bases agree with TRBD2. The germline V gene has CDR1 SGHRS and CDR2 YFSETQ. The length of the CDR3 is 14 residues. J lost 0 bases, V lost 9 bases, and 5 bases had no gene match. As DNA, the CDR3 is TGCGCCACCCGTGGGACTACGAACACCGGGGAGCTGTTTTTT. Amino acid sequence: CATRGTTNTGELFF.

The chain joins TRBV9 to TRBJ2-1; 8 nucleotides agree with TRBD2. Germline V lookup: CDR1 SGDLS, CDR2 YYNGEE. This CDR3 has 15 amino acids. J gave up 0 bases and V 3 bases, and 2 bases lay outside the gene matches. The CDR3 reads CASSGSGISYNEQFF. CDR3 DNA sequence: TGTGCCAGCAGCGGTAGCGGGATCTCCTACAATGAGCAGTTCTTC.

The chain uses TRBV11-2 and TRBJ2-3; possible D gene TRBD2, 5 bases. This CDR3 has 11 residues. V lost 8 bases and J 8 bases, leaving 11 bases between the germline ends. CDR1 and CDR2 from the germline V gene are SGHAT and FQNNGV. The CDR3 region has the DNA TGTGCCAGCGGGGAGTGGGGTACGCAGTATTTT. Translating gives CASGEWGTQYF.

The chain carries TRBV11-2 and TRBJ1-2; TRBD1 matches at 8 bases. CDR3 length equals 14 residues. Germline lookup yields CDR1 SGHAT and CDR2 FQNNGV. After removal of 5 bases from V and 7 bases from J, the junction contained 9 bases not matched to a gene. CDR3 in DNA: TGTGCCAGCAGCGGCAACGGACAGGGCCGTGGCTACACCTTC. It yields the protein CASSGNGQGRGYTF.